This T cell receptor (beta chain) was profiled in a study of control samples from healthy donors and cancer patients. TCRdb's table, derived via immunoSEQ multiplex PCR, lists solely in-frame clones and lacks some. Among 35,000 to 55,000 clones listed, about 87% were seen once. V lost 1 base and J 0 bases, leaving 7 bases between the germline ends. The V gene's germline CDR1 is LNHDA and CDR2 SQIVND (reference sequence). The CDR3 has 15 residues. A single count supports this clone. The chain recombines TRBV19 with TRBJ1-5; D is ambiguous. Sequenced input: PBMCs. The origin of this receptor is an older woman with lung cancer. CDR3 residues: CASSIGHYSNQPQHF. CDR3 coding DNA: TGTGCCAGTAGTATAGGACACTATAGCAATCAGCCCCAGCATTTT.